Reported below is one T cell receptor beta chain. Its antigen is not identified. Per the germline V gene, CDR1 is SGHTA and CDR2 is FQGNSA. The CDR3 has 16 amino acids. Trimming left V 2 bases short and J 3 bases short, with 17 bases between. The sample originates from a study of T-cell memory formation after mild COVID-19. Across the whole study: Each donor largely had its own TCR clusters.

One entry per CDR3 protein results from TCRdb running MiXCR on the 5' RACE reads. Counted here are around 340,000 distinct CDR3 sequences, roughly 13% occurring once; the ten biggest clones make up about 20%. Whole-study findings and limits: Contracting clones from day 15 to 85 had balanced CD4/CD8; later expanders favoured CD4+. Memory sampled before infection contained some responding clones, suggesting cross-reactive memory joined. For contracting clones, CD4+ ones sat mainly in CM and EM, CD8+ in EMRA.

This sequence was found in a young man who had mild COVID-19 (a few samples of this study predate the infection). Cell type and time point are not known. The V and J genes are TRBV7-2 and TRBJ2-7, with D maybe TRBD1 (5 bases). The sequenced sample consisted of PBMCs or a T cell subset sorted from them (not recorded which). The CDR3 DNA reads as TGTGCCAGCAGCTTAAATCAGGGCCACCCGGACTACGAGCAGTACTTC. It codes for CASSLNQGHPDYEQYF.